These 20 T cell receptor beta chains were all obtained from the same sample, sequenced in a study of blood T cell repertoires in COVID-19. TCRdb's copy holds only in-frame clones and misses some; the assay was immunoSEQ multiplex PCR. The top ten clones hold approximately 2.9% of a sample with approximately 200,000 clones, 85% to 90% of them seen once. The source material was peripheral blood. The source of these receptors is a woman aged 25-40 years with active or convalescent COVID-19.

The chain couples TRBV6-5 to TRBJ2-7; weak D call: TRBD1 (6 bases). CDR1 is MNHEY, CDR2 SVGAGI, per germline. The V and J ends lost 8 bases and 3 bases respectively, with 11 bases between them. This CDR3 comprises 12 residues. The CDR3 region has the DNA TGTGCCAGCGGGGCAGGGGACTACGAGCAGTACTTC. As protein: CASGAGDYEQYF.

The chain has TRBV2 and TRBJ1-1, with D possibly TRBD1 on 5 matching bases. Germline CDR1 and CDR2: SNHLY and FYNNEI. This CDR3 spans 14 amino acids. Deletions cut 7 bases from V and 4 bases from J, with 16 bases between. The CDR3 spells CASISGVVSTEAFF. CDR3 sequence (DNA): TGTGCCAGCATCTCGGGGGTGGTTAGCACTGAAGCTTTCTTT.

This sequence joins TRBV4-1 and TRBJ2-5, with 9 bases aligning to TRBD1. Trimming cost V 1 base and J 7 bases; bases outside gene matches: 10. Germline CDR1 is MGHRA and CDR2 is YSYEKL. The CDR3 has 16 amino acids. The CDR3 DNA is TGCGCCAGCAGCCAAGGCGCACAGGGGGCCCCTCGGACCCAGTACTTC. It yields the protein CASSQGAQGAPRTQYF.

The CDR3 is CSASRGQRSGNTIYF. The CDR3 nucleotides are TGCAGTGCTAGTAGGGGGCAGAGGTCTGGAAACACCATATATTTT. The chain links TRBV20-1 to TRBJ1-3; 7 nucleotides agree with TRBD1. Germline V gene lookup returns CDR1 DFQATT and CDR2 SNEGSKA (reference sequence). This CDR3 spans 15 amino acids. V was pared by 3 bases and J by 1 base, with 6 bases of the junction left unmatched.

This clone was observed a single time. J is TRBJ1-2 and V is TRBV25-1, with TRBD1 matching 9 bases. The CDR3 totals 15 residues. Per the germline V gene, CDR1 is MGHDK and CDR2 is SYGVNS. J lost 4 bases, V lost 0 bases, and 3 bases had no gene match. The CDR3 reads CASSEYGTGSYGYTF. The CDR3 coding sequence is TGTGCCAGCAGTGAATACGGGACAGGGTCCTATGGCTACACCTTC.

The V and J genes are TRBV7-2 and TRBJ1-6, with D unclear. Per germline, CDR1 SGHTA and CDR2 FQGNSA. CDR3 length equals 15 residues. V was cut by 5 bases and J by 7 bases, with 15 bases left in between. The CDR3 sequence: CASSLGVRVNSPLHF. In DNA, the CDR3 is TGTGCCAGCAGCCTTGGAGTGAGGGTAAATTCACCCCTCCACTTT.

The genes are TRBV5-6 and TRBJ1-5, with TRBD1 matching over 7 bases. The V gene's germline CDR1 is SGHDT and CDR2 YYEEEE. The CDR3 totals 16 residues. V was pared by 3 bases and J by 5 bases, with 11 bases of the junction left unmatched. The CDR3 reads CASSSTPWDRDQPQHF. CDR3 coding DNA: TGTGCCAGCAGCTCCACCCCCTGGGACAGAGATCAGCCCCAGCATTTT.

The rearrangement uses TRBV6-5 and TRBJ2-7; TRBD1 matches 8 bases. Trimming cost V 7 bases and J 2 bases; bases outside gene matches: 4. This CDR3 contains 13 residues. Germline-derived CDR1 and CDR2 are MNHEY and SVGAGI. The CDR3 protein is CASISGGTYEQYF. The CDR3 nucleotides read TGTGCCAGCATTTCAGGGGGCACCTACGAGCAGTACTTC.

The chain couples TRBV7-2 to TRBJ1-4, with a tentative D call TRBD1 (5 bases). CDR1 SGHTA and CDR2 FQGNSA come from the germline V gene. The CDR3 is 14 residues long. Trimming left V 0 bases short and J 7 bases short, with 9 bases between. CDR3 nucleotides: TGTGCCAGCAGCTTAGCCAGGGCTGCTGAAAAACTGTTTTTT. The encoded protein is CASSLARAAEKLFF.

In this sample, this clone turned up once. The chain has TRBV28 and TRBJ1-2, with D possibly matching TRBD1 (5 bases). With 2 bases removed from V and 8 bases from J, the gap between germline ends came to 9 bases. Germline-derived CDR1 and CDR2 are MDHEN and SYDVKM. The CDR3 has 12 amino acids. For the CDR3, the DNA is TGTGCCAGCAGTTTAGGGGGGACCGGCTACACCTTC. This gives the protein CASSLGGTGYTF.

The genes are TRBV7-2 and TRBJ1-1, with 8 bases aligning to TRBD1. Trimming removed 3 bases from V and 5 bases from J; junction bases left unmatched: 5. The CDR3 covers 14 residues. CDR1 is SGHTA and CDR2 is FQGNSA in the germline V gene. In nucleotides, the CDR3 is TGTGCCAGCAGCTTCAGACAGGGGTGGACTGAAGCTTTCTTT. Translated, it gives CASSFRQGWTEAFF. The whole variable domain, filled in from reference TRBV7-2 and TRBJ1-1, reads GAGVSQSPSNKVTEKGKDVELRCDPISGHTALYWYRQSLGQGLEFLIYFQGNSAPDKSGLPSDRFSAERTGGSVSTLTIQRTQQEDSAVYLCASSFRQGWTEAFFGQGTRLTVV.

The V call is TRBV29-1, the J call TRBJ1-2, with TRBD1 identical over 8 bases. The CDR3 runs 12 residues. CDR1 and CDR2 (germline): SQVTM, ANQGSEA. The junction had 9 bases not matched to a gene; V was cut back by 7 bases and J by 8 bases. The CDR3 here is CSAFGTGRGYTF. The DNA for the CDR3 is TGCAGCGCCTTTGGGACAGGAAGGGGCTACACCTTC.

This sequence joins TRBV27 and TRBJ1-2; TRBD1 matches 8 bases. J gave up 6 bases and V 5 bases, and 5 bases lay outside the gene matches. Germline assignment: CDR1 MNHEY and CDR2 SMNVEV (reference sequence). The CDR3 contains 13 residues. The CDR3 region is CASSLTTGDGYTF. The CDR3 DNA is TGTGCCAGCAGTCTTACGACAGGGGATGGCTACACCTTC.

The gene calls are TRBV6-5 and TRBJ2-7; D is undetermined. Germline V gene sequence: CDR1 MNHEY, CDR2 SVGAGI. CDR3 size: 13 residues. The V and J ends lost 2 bases and 2 bases respectively, with 7 bases between them. CDR3 sequence reads: CASSYKLAYEQYF. In DNA, the CDR3 is TGTGCCAGCAGTTACAAGCTAGCCTACGAGCAGTACTTC.

CDR3 region: CASSFGGDQPQHF. In nucleotides, the CDR3 is TGTGCCAGCAGCTTTGGAGGGGATCAGCCCCAGCATTTT. The J gene is TRBJ1-5, the V gene TRBV5-6, with a weak D call TRBD1 (5 bases). Germline CDR1 reads SGHDT; CDR2 reads YYEEEE. Trimming shortened V by 2 bases and J by 5 bases, and 8 bases separated the two germline ends. The CDR3 sequence is 13 residues long.

The chain is built from TRBV14 and TRBJ2-5; 8 nucleotides match TRBD1. The V and J ends lost 3 bases and 5 bases, in that order; junction bases with no gene match: 8. Germline V gives CDR1 SGHDN, CDR2 FVKESK. The CDR3 spans 15 residues. The CDR3 reads CASSHGQGGLETQYF. Written as DNA, the CDR3 is TGTGCCAGCAGCCATGGACAGGGTGGGTTGGAGACCCAGTACTTC.

The CDR3 loop is CASSPGTRGAGETQYF. CDR3 in DNA: TGTGCCAGCAGCCCCGGGACCCGGGGCGCGGGGGAGACCCAGTACTTC. This rearrangement joins TRBV11-2 to TRBJ2-5, with D maybe TRBD2 (6 bases). This CDR3 spans 16 amino acids. Germline V gives CDR1 SGHAT, CDR2 FQNNGV. V shed 5 bases and J shed 5 bases, with 21 bases lying between them.

The J gene is TRBJ2-7, the V gene TRBV11-2; 10 bases line up with TRBD2. The V gene's germline CDR1 is SGHAT and CDR2 FQNNGV. The CDR3 sequence is 18 residues long. V was clipped by 0 bases and J by 7 bases; unmatched bases: 15. CDR3 region: CASSLDPGGLAGVGEQYF. CDR3 nucleotide sequence: TGTGCCAGCAGCTTAGACCCCGGCGGGCTAGCGGGGGTGGGTGAGCAGTACTTC.

This clone is medium-sized by share. The rearrangement joins TRBV6-5 to TRBJ1-1, with no clear D. CDR3 size: 13 residues. Germline CDR1 reads MNHEY; CDR2 reads SVGAGI. Between the trimmed V and J ends, which lost 10 bases and 11 bases, there was a span of 23 bases. CDR3 nucleotide sequence: TGTGCCATTCGACGGCGGGAGGGCTACGAGGCTTTCTTT. It is translated as CAIRRREGYEAFF.

The rearrangement links TRBV2 to TRBJ2-1; 10 bases are a match to TRBD2. This CDR3 region has 16 residues. Germline values: CDR1 SNHLY, CDR2 FYNNEI. V shed 2 bases and J 7 bases; nucleotides not matched to a gene: 8. As DNA, the CDR3 is TGTGCCAGCAGTGAAACGTTCCTAGCGGGAGTTAATGAGCAGTTCTTC. It specifies CASSETFLAGVNEQFF.